This T cell receptor (beta chain) is from a study of cytomegalovirus exposure and HLA in healthy donors. Study observations and caveats: Researchers counted over 150 TCR beta chains as cytomegalovirus-associated.

The PCR had 60 Vbeta and 13 Jbeta primers. This table comes from immunoSEQ multiplex PCR, and its TCRdb copy is limited to in-frame clones, with some not included. The sample lists 30,000 to 40,000 clones, roughly 76% occurring once. Looked up from germline, CDR1 is MNHNS and CDR2 is SASEGT. The CDR3 sequence is 16 residues long. Trimming removed 1 base from V and 2 bases from J, with 15 bases in between. Concerning this clone itself: What it binds is not known.

The sequencing sample was made of PBMCs. The sequence came from a woman in her thirties in good health and CMV-seropositive. This sequence joins TRBV6-1 and TRBJ2-7, with D possibly TRBD1 on 5 matching bases. The CDR3 region is CASSEVQGLLPYEQYF. In DNA form, the CDR3 reads TGTGCCAGCAGTGAAGTCCAGGGTCTACTTCCCTACGAGCAGTACTTC.